This T cell receptor (beta chain) was sequenced during a study of blood T cell repertoires in COVID-19. Here immunoSEQ multiplex PCR was the method, and the copy in TCRdb shows in-frame clones only, minus some. The sample has about 240,000 clones, roughly nine tenths seen once. The germline gives CDR1 MGHRA, CDR2 YSYEKL. V lost 5 bases, J lost 0 bases, and 8 bases stayed unmatched. The length of the CDR3 is 18 residues. The chain is built from TRBV4-1 and TRBJ2-4; 12 bases map to TRBD2. The sample was peripheral blood. This clonotype was sampled from a man between 60 and 75 years old who had recovered from COVID-19. This chain's CDR3 is CASSDTSGGLRAKNIQYF. The CDR3 DNA is TGCGCCAGCAGCGACACTAGCGGGGGGCTAAGAGCCAAAAACATTCAGTACTTC.